These 4 T cell receptor beta chains came from one sample sequenced in a study of blood T cell repertoires in COVID-19. Profiling relied on immunoSEQ multiplex PCR, and the TCRdb table lists in-frame clones only, not all of them. Among around 150,000 clones, about 78% were seen once, and the ten largest hold roughly 9.7%. Sequenced: peripheral blood. These receptors came from a man in his fifties or sixties who had recovered from COVID-19.

This clone was seen a handful of times. V and J are TRBV30 and TRBJ2-5; 7 bases are shared with TRBD1. Germline loops: CDR1 GTSNPN, CDR2 SVGIG (reference sequence). This CDR3 region has 17 residues. Losses at the gene ends were 0 bases for V and 3 bases for J; bases not matched to a gene: 13. CDR3 in DNA: TGTGCCTGGAGTGTCCGGACAGGCGTGGATATCAAAGAGACCCAGTACTTC. This translates into CAWSVRTGVDIKETQYF.

The genes are TRBV6-5 and TRBJ1-6; TRBD1 agrees at 10 bases. This CDR3 contains 16 residues. CDR1 and CDR2 from the germline V gene are MNHEY and SVGAGI. Trimming at V came to 2 bases and at J to 7 bases, leaving 5 bases not matched to a gene. The CDR3 here is CASSYGTGEGNSPLHF. The CDR3 nucleotides are TGTGCCAGCAGTTACGGGACAGGGGAAGGAAATTCACCCCTCCACTTT.

The chain recombines TRBV19 with TRBJ1-2; 8 bases are a match to TRBD1. Trimming took 3 bases from V and 4 from J; bases not matched to a gene: 4. Germline CDR1 LNHDA, CDR2 SQIVND (reference sequence). The CDR3 covers 14 residues. CDR3 protein: CASSIQGTGYGYTF. CDR3 nucleotide sequence: TGTGCCAGTAGTATCCAAGGGACAGGCTATGGCTACACCTTC.

This chain connects TRBV5-1 to TRBJ1-4; D call uncertain. Germline assignment: CDR1 SGHRS and CDR2 YFSETQ. V was shortened by 0 bases and J by 0 bases, with 6 bases between the two germline ends. CDR3 length: 15 amino acids. CDR3 loop: CASSLAPATNEKLFF. The CDR3 nucleotides read TGCGCCAGCAGCTTGGCCCCTGCAACTAATGAAAAACTGTTTTTT.